The 19 T cell receptor beta chains below come from one sample, sequenced in a study of T cells in tuberculosis. Repertoires were generated with immunoSEQ multiplex PCR, while TCRdb's copy carries only in-frame clones and drops some. Among some 41,000 clones, 90% to 95% were seen once, and the ten largest hold around 1.9%. Sequenced: PBMCs. The receptors were gathered from a donor between 10 and 35 years old with latent tuberculosis or without tuberculosis infection. Some clones in this sample may be carry-over from other donors' samples.

J is TRBJ1-1 and V is TRBV4-1; 9 nucleotides line up with TRBD1. The CDR3 is made up of 14 amino acids. Germline trimming cut 2 bases from V and 4 bases from J; bases unmatched to any gene: 2. The germline gives CDR1 MGHRA, CDR2 YSYEKL. CDR3 amino acids: CASSQTGGGTEAFF. The DNA of the CDR3 is TGCGCCAGCAGCCAAACAGGGGGCGGCACTGAAGCTTTCTTT.

The V call is TRBV6-1, the J call TRBJ2-7; unclear D gene. Looked up from germline, CDR1 is MNHNS and CDR2 is SASEGT. The CDR3 length is 9 residues. Trimming shortened V by 11 bases and J by 9 bases, and 11 bases separated the two germline ends. The CDR3 sequence: CAVHYTQYF. The CDR3 coding sequence is TGTGCCGTACACTACACGCAGTACTTC.

J is TRBJ2-7 and V is TRBV4-1; D is uncertain. Germline V CDR1 and CDR2: MGHRA, YSYEKL. This CDR3 contains 18 residues. V lost 1 base and J lost 2, with 21 bases in between. CDR3 protein: CASSQGPPQATITYEQYF. The CDR3 region has the DNA TGCGCCAGCAGCCAAGGTCCCCCTCAGGCGACAATTACCTACGAGCAGTACTTC.

The J gene is TRBJ1-2, the V gene TRBV11-2; D possibly corresponds to TRBD1 (5 bases). CDR3 length: 16 amino acids. Germline CDR1 is SGHAT and CDR2 is FQNNGV. Trimming left V 4 bases short and J 3 bases short, with 18 bases between. CDR3 coding DNA: TGTGCCAGCAGCTCCTTTAAGATCAGGGTAGACTATGGCTACACCTTC. Its translation: CASSSFKIRVDYGYTF.

This chain uses TRBV6-5 with TRBJ2-2, with a weak D call TRBD1 (5 bases). The ends were cut back, 5 bases at V and 5 bases at J, with 12 bases in the middle. CDR3 length equals 14 residues. CDR1 is MNHEY and CDR2 is SVGAGI in the germline V gene. The CDR3 protein is CASSVGLRTGELFF. CDR3 DNA: TGTGCCAGCAGTGTGGGGCTGCGGACCGGGGAGCTGTTTTTT.

This chain links TRBV5-6 with TRBJ2-4; D is unresolved. CDR1 SGHDT and CDR2 YYEEEE come from the germline V gene. V lost 2 bases and J lost 1, with 13 bases in between. The CDR3 covers 16 residues. The chain's CDR3 is CASSFGSNRAKNIQYF. CDR3 DNA sequence: TGTGCCAGCAGCTTCGGGTCCAATCGGGCCAAAAACATTCAGTACTTC.

The chain joins TRBV5-1 to TRBJ1-3; D not resolved. The CDR3 covers 15 residues. With 0 bases removed from V and 0 bases from J, the gap between germline ends came to 7 bases. The V gene's germline CDR1 is SGHRS and CDR2 YFSETQ. The DNA of the CDR3 is TGCGCCAGCAGCTTGGCTGGCATCTCTGGAAACACCATATATTTT. Translated: CASSLAGISGNTIYF.

The J gene is TRBJ2-1, the V gene TRBV28; 7 bases agree with TRBD1. Germline CDR1 is MDHEN and CDR2 is SYDVKM. The CDR3 is made up of 14 amino acids. Unmatched junction bases numbered 10, after V lost 7 bases and J lost 7 bases. CDR3 amino acids: CASTPSTGLNEQFF. CDR3 coding DNA: TGTGCCAGCACCCCGTCGACAGGGTTGAATGAGCAGTTCTTC. Looking up the rest from reference TRBV28 and TRBJ2-1 gives the full variable domain: DVKVTQSSRYLVKRTGEKVFLECVQDMDHENMFWYRQDPGLGLRLIYFSYDVKMKEKGDIPEGYSVSREKKERFSLILESASTNQTSMYLCASTPSTGLNEQFFGPGTRLTVL.

This clone was seen once. The chain carries TRBV5-1 and TRBJ1-1; D is ambiguous. Germline CDR1 is SGHRS and CDR2 is YFSETQ. V gave up 0 bases and J gave up 4 bases, with 28 bases separating them. The CDR3 spans 20 residues. The CDR3 sequence: CASSLGRVPGLTIESTEAFF. The CDR3 DNA reads as TGCGCCAGCAGCTTGGGGCGCGTCCCGGGATTAACCATAGAGAGCACTGAAGCTTTCTTT.

V and J are TRBV4-3 and TRBJ2-1; no firm D call. Deletions cut 0 bases from V and 0 bases from J, with 12 bases between. The CDR3 consists of 17 residues. CDR1 LGHNA and CDR2 YSLEER come from the germline V gene. CDR3 nucleotides: TGCGCCAGCAGCCAAGATGACCGAAGAGGCTCCTACAATGAGCAGTTCTTC. Translating gives CASSQDDRRGSYNEQFF.

This clone was found a few times. The chain combines TRBV30 with TRBJ1-2, with D tentatively TRBD1 (6 bases). The ends were cut back, 3 bases at V and 0 bases at J, with 14 bases in the middle. The CDR3 is 15 amino acids. Germline CDR1 reads GTSNPN; CDR2 reads SVGIG (reference sequence). CDR3 residues: CAWRKDRQTNYGYTF. The CDR3, as DNA: TGTGCCTGGAGGAAAGACAGGCAGACTAACTATGGCTACACCTTC. Variable domain in full (rest from reference TRBV30 and TRBJ1-2): SQTIHQWPATLVQPVGSPLSLECTVEGTSNPNLYWYRQAAGRGLQLLFYSVGIGQISSEVPQNLSASRPQDRQFILSSKKLLLSDSGFYLCAWRKDRQTNYGYTFGSGTRLTVV.

The genes are TRBV7-2 and TRBJ2-3; 10 bases match TRBD2. The CDR3 runs to 17 residues. With V trimmed by 4 bases and J by 2 bases, 9 bases remained unmatched. Looked up from germline, CDR1 is SGHTA and CDR2 is FQGNSA. CDR3 protein: CASSSGRSGRDTDTQYF. DNA for the CDR3: TGTGCCAGCAGCTCCGGCCGGAGCGGGAGGGACACAGATACGCAGTATTTT. The full variable domain, rest sourced from reference TRBV7-2 and TRBJ2-3, is GAGVSQSPSNKVTEKGKDVELRCDPISGHTALYWYRQSLGQGLEFLIYFQGNSAPDKSGLPSDRFSAERTGGSVSTLTIQRTQQEDSAVYLCASSSGRSGRDTDTQYFGPGTRLTVL.

The chain employs TRBV19 and TRBJ2-3; no clear D. The germline V gene has CDR1 LNHDA and CDR2 SQIVND (reference sequence). Trimming left V 3 bases short and J 5 bases short, with 6 bases between. CDR3 length equals 12 residues. The CDR3 here is CASSISRDTQYF. The CDR3 bases are TGTGCCAGTAGTATTTCCCGAGATACGCAGTATTTT. The full variable domain, with the rest looked up from reference TRBV19 and TRBJ2-3, is DGGITQSPKYLFRKEGQNVTLSCEQNLNHDAMYWYRQDPGQGLRLIYYSQIVNDFQKGDIAEGYSVSREKKESFPLTVTSAQKNPTAFYLCASSISRDTQYFGPGTRLTVL.

The CDR3 protein is CAWRLARLKGGYTF. The DNA for the CDR3 is TGTGCCTGGAGACTGGCTAGGTTAAAGGGGGGCTACACCTTC. The chain carries TRBV30 and TRBJ1-2; perhaps TRBD1 as D (5 bases). The V and J ends lost 3 bases and 8 bases respectively, with 19 bases between them. Per the germline V gene, CDR1 is GTSNPN and CDR2 is SVGIG (reference sequence). This CDR3 region has 14 residues.

This chain uses TRBV7-8 with TRBJ1-2, with D perhaps matching TRBD1 (5 bases). The CDR3 is 18 residues long. The germline CDR1 and CDR2 sequences are SGHVS and FQNEAQ. Trimming left V 5 bases short and J 4 bases short, with 26 bases between. The CDR3: CASSPPPGVRVQRYGYTF. The CDR3 nucleotides are TGTGCCAGCAGCCCCCCCCCGGGAGTCAGGGTTCAGCGCTATGGCTACACCTTC.

V is TRBV7-7 and J is TRBJ2-1; D perhaps matches TRBD2 (6 bases). CDR3 size: 14 residues. Germline assignment: CDR1 SSHAT and CDR2 FNYEAQ (reference sequence). Trimming pared 4 bases from V and 4 bases from J, leaving 11 bases between. In nucleotides, the CDR3 is TGTGCCAGCAGCTCCGGGACTGATTACAATGAGCAGTTCTTC. Amino acid sequence: CASSSGTDYNEQFF. The variable domain in full, with the rest retrieved from reference TRBV7-7 and TRBJ2-1, is GAGVSQSPRYKVTKRGQDVTLRCDPISSHATLYWYQQALGQGPEFLTYFNYEAQPDKSGLPSDRFSAERPEGSISTLTIQRTEQRDSAMYRCASSSGTDYNEQFFGPGTRLTVL.

Only one count was recorded for this clone. Different DNA sequences within this sample yield the same CDR3. This rearrangement joins TRBV18 to TRBJ2-7; TRBD2 agrees at 8 bases. With 6 bases clipped from V and 4 bases from J, the junction kept 11 bases outside the gene matches. CDR3 length: 15 residues. CDR1 is KGHSH and CDR2 is LQKENI in the germline V gene. Here the CDR3 reads CASSLTGTRSYEQYF. The CDR3 DNA sequence: TGTGCCAGCTCGTTGACCGGGACTAGGAGTTACGAGCAGTACTTC.

This chain joins TRBV6-4 and TRBJ2-1; 10 positions match TRBD1. J was trimmed by 8 bases and V by 3 bases; bases with no gene match: 7. CDR3 length: 15 residues. CDR1 and CDR2 from the germline V gene are MRHNA and SNTAGT. CDR3 coding DNA: TGTGCCAGCAGTGATACGGGACAGGGGAGCGATGAGCAGTTCTTC. Its translation: CASSDTGQGSDEQFF.

The rearrangement uses TRBV2 and TRBJ2-7; 10 nucleotides align to TRBD2. V dropped 11 bases and J dropped 0; count of bases not matched to a gene: 7. This CDR3 has 14 residues. Germline V gives CDR1 SNHLY, CDR2 FYNNEI. The CDR3, as DNA: TGTGCCGCCGGACTAGCGGAGAGCTCCTACGAGCAGTACTTC. Translation: CAAGLAESSYEQYF.